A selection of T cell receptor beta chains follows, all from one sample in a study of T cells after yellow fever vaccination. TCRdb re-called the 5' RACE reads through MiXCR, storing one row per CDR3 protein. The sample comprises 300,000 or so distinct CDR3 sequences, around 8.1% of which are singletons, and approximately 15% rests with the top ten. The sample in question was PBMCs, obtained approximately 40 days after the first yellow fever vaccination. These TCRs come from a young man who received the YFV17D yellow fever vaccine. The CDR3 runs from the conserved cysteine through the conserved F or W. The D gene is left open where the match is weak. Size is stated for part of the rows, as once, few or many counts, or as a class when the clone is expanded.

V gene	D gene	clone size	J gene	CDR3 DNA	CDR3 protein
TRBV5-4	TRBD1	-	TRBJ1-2	TGTGCCAGCAGCTCTCCCGGGACAGGGAACTATGGCTACACCTTC	CASSSPGTGNYGYTF
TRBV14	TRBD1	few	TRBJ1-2	TGTGCCAGCAGCCAGCTTTCGGGACAGGGGGCAGGTGGCTACACCTTC	CASSQLSGQGAGGYTF
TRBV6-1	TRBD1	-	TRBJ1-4	TGTGCCAGCAGTCATGAAACAGGGGTGGCTAATGAAAAACTGTTTTTT	CASSHETGVANEKLFF
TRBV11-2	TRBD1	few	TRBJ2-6	TGTGCCAGCGCCGGACAGGGACGGGCCAACGTCCTGACTTTC	CASAGQGRANVLTF
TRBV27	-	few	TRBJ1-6	TGTGCCAGCAGCCAAGATTTCACTATTTCACCCCTCCACTTT	CASSQDFTISPLHF
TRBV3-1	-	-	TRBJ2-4	TGTGCCAGCACCCAAGGACCGATTTTAGCACCCATTCAGTACTTC	CASTQGPILAPIQYF
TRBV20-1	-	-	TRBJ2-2	TGCAGTGCTAGAAGCCTTGGCGGGGAGCTGTTTTTT	CSARSLGGELFF
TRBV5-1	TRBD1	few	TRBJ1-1	TGCGCCAGCAAACAGGGGCCGGGCACTGAAGCTTTCTTT	CASKQGPGTEAFF
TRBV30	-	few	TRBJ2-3	TGTGCCTGGGACCTAAGAGGGGCCACAGATACGCAGTATTTT	CAWDLRGATDTQYF
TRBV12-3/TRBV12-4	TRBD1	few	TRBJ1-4	TGTGCCAGCAGTTCCGGGACAGCTAATGAAAAACTGTTTTTT	CASSSGTANEKLFF
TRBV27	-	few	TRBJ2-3	TGTGCCAGCAGTAAGGTACAGTACACAGATACGCAGTATTTT	CASSKVQYTDTQYF
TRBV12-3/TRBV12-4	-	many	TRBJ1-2	TGTGCCAGCAGTCTTGACCAGGGGTTTGGCTACACCTTC	CASSLDQGFGYTF
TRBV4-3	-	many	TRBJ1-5	TGCGCCAGCAGCCAAGACAGGGGCAATCAGCCCCAGCATTTT	CASSQDRGNQPQHF
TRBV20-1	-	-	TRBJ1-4	TGCAGTGCTTCAACAGATAGAAATGAAAAACTGTTTTTT	CSASTDRNEKLFF
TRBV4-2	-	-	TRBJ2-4	TGTGCCAGCAGCCAAGTGGATGATTGGGCAGGGGTCGTCAAAAACATTCAGTACTTC	CASSQVDDWAGVVKNIQYF
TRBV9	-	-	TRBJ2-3	TGTGCCAGCAGCCCTCGGATGGGGCCGGGAAGTAGGACAGATACGCAGTATTTT	CASSPRMGPGSRTDTQYF
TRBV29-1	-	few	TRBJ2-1	TGCAGCGTTGGGACAACGCTAGGCAATGAGCAGTTCTTC	CSVGTTLGNEQFF
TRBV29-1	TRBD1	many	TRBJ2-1	TGCAGCGTCGGGAGGGACAGGGGAAACAATGAGCAGTTCTTC	CSVGRDRGNNEQFF
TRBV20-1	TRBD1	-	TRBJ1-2	TGCAGTGCTCCAGGGGGCTATGGCTACACCTTC	CSAPGGYGYTF
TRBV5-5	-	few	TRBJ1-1	TGTGCCAGCAGCGGGGTGGTCACTGAAGCTTTCTTT	CASSGVVTEAFF
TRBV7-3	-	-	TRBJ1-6	TGTGCCAGCAGCTTACGGCCCGCGCAGGCCGGCGCACCCCTCCACTTT	CASSLRPAQAGAPLHF
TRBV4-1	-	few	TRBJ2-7	TGCGCCAGCAGCGGGGGGCCTGGGTCCTACGAGCAGTACTTC	CASSGGPGSYEQYF
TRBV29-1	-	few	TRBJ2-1	TGCAGCGTTGAATTGAGAGGTGAAGTGGAAGAGCAGTTCTTC	CSVELRGEVEEQFF
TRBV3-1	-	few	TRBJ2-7	TGTGCCAGCAGCCAAGATAGCGCCCCCTCCTACGAGCAGTACTTC	CASSQDSAPSYEQYF
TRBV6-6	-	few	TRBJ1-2	TGTGCCAGCAGTCAGGACGGAGTCTATGGCTACACCTTC	CASSQDGVYGYTF
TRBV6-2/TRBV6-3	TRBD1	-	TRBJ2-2	TGTGCCAGCGCCTCCGGGACAGATACCGGGGAGCTGTTTTTT	CASASGTDTGELFF
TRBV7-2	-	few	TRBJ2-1	TGTGCCAGCAGCCCCCAAAAGTATGAGCAGTTCTTC	CASSPQKYEQFF
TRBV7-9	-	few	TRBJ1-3	TGTGCCAGCAGCTTAGGGCCGTCACAAGGTGAAGGAAACACCATATATTTT	CASSLGPSQGEGNTIYF
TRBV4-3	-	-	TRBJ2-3	TGCGCCAGCAGCCAAGATTGGCGAGTGGATACGCAGTATTTT	CASSQDWRVDTQYF
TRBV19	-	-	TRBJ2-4	TGTGCCAGTATGCCAGGGGCCAAAAACATTCAGTACTTC	CASMPGAKNIQYF
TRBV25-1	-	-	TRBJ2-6	TGTGCCAGCAGTGAGGGCGGGTCCGCAGGGGCCAACGTCCTGACTTTC	CASSEGGSAGANVLTF
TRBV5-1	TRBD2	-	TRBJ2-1	TGCGCCAGCAGCTTTTCTCCCGGACTATCGGGGGGGAGTGAGCAGTTCTTC	CASSFSPGLSGGSEQFF
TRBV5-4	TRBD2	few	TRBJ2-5	TGTGCCAGCAGCTGGGAGCGGGGGGGCTGGGAGACCCAGTACTTC	CASSWERGGWETQYF
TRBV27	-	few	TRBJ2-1	TGTGCCAGCCGAACCGGGACACCATACAATGAGCAGTTCTTC	CASRTGTPYNEQFF
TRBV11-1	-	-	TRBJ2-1	TGTGCCAGCAGCTTAGTAACAGGACCCCTTTTCTCCTACAATGAGCAGTTCTTC	CASSLVTGPLFSYNEQFF
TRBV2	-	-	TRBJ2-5	TGTGCCAGCAGTGAAGCCCCTCGTTCCGAGACCCAGTACTTC	CASSEAPRSETQYF
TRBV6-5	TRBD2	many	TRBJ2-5	TGTGCCAGCAGTTCAGCGGGGGGTGTTCAAGAGACCCAGTACTTC	CASSSAGGVQETQYF
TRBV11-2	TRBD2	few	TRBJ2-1	TGTGCCAGCAGCACGCTAGCGGGGGGATATGAGCAGTTCTTC	CASSTLAGGYEQFF
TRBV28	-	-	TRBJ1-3	TGTGCCAGCAGCTCGGGACCACTCAACGGAAACACCATATATTTT	CASSSGPLNGNTIYF
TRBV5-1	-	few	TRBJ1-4	TGCGCCAGCAGCCCCCGGATAGGGCCAAGAGATGAAAAACTGTTTTTT	CASSPRIGPRDEKLFF
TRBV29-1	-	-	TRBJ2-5	TGCAGCGTTGATGGCACCGCATTCCAAGAGACCCAGTACTTC	CSVDGTAFQETQYF
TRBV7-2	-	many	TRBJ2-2	TGTGCCAGCAGCGTACAAGAGGGCGGGGAGCTGTTTTTT	CASSVQEGGELFF
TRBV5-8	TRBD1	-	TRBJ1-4	TGTGCCAGCAGCTTGGAGACAGGGGAAAAACTGTTTTTT	CASSLETGEKLFF
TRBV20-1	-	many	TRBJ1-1	TGCAGTGCTAGGCGGGCAGGGCTATCGAACACTGAAGCTTTCTTT	CSARRAGLSNTEAFF
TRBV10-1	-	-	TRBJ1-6	TGCGCCAGCAGCCCGACACCGGTAAATTCACCCCTCCACTTT	CASSPTPVNSPLHF
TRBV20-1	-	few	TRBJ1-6	TGCAGTGCTAGAACACAGGACAATTCACCCCTCCACTTT	CSARTQDNSPLHF
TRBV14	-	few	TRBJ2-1	TGTGCCAGCAGCCTAGGGGGAGCGGGGTTACCTACCTTC	CASSLGGAGLPTF
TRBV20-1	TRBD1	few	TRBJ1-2	TGCAGTGCTACGACAGGGGACTATGGCTACACCTTC	CSATTGDYGYTF